This T cell receptor (beta chain) was recovered during a study of blood T cell repertoires in COVID-19. Study details: Italy, Spain and the United States were the sources of the convalescent and acute COVID-19 samples. PBMCs, B-cell-depleted T cells, or T cells were the source of the cDNA or gDNA that made up the material.

Original data processing: By means of reference gene primer amplification, nucleated cell counts were estimated. The table came from immunoSEQ multiplex PCR; TCRdb's copy has only in-frame clones and leaves some out. The V and J calls and the clone size are those of that table, but D and trimming were determined from the DNA. The sample shows 23,000 or so clones, roughly 84% of them seen only once. This CDR3 contains 10 residues. CDR1 and CDR2 (germline): DFQATT, SNEGSKA (reference sequence). The ends were cut back, 3 bases at V and 8 bases at J, with 7 bases in the middle. Sequenced sample: peripheral blood. This sequence was found in a man aged 35 to 55 with acute or convalescent COVID-19. V gene TRBV20-1 combines with J gene TRBJ1-2; D remains ambiguous. The CDR3, as DNA: TGCAGTGCTAGCCTGGGCGGCTACACCTTC. Protein: CSASLGGYTF.